The rows below give T cell receptor beta chains drawn from one sample of a study of T cells after somatic rescue of genetic block. The method was immunoSEQ multiplex PCR; TCRdb's version includes in-frame clones alone and lacks a portion of them. The sample has 110,000 or so clones; over 80% are singletons. The specimen sequenced was peripheral blood mononuclear cells (PBMCs). The receptor source for this set is a woman under 30. The CDR3 runs from the conserved cysteine through the conserved F or W. The order of the fields is clone size, V gene, D gene, J gene, CDR3 DNA, CDR3 protein. D genes are given only for firm matches. A clone size is listed for some rows: how often the clone was seen (once, few, many), or a class if it is expanded.

abundance: once
v_gene: TRBV28
d_gene: .
j_gene: TRBJ1-6
CDR3nt: TGTGCCAGCAGTTCACTGGGACGGAGCTCCTATAATTCACCCCTCCACTTT
CDR3aa: CASSSLGRSSYNSPLHF

abundance: .
v_gene: TRBV6-6
d_gene: TRBD2
j_gene: TRBJ2-3
CDR3nt: TGTGCCAGCAGTTACGGTCCTAGCGGCTACACAGATACGCAGTATTTT
CDR3aa: CASSYGPSGYTDTQYF

abundance: few
v_gene: TRBV7-9
d_gene: .
j_gene: TRBJ1-6
CDR3nt: TGTGCCAGCAGCCGCGACAGTTTGGACTTT
CDR3aa: CASSRDSLDF

abundance: .
v_gene: TRBV5-4
d_gene: .
j_gene: TRBJ1-6
CDR3nt: TGTGCCAGCAGCTTCCGGGGAAATTCACCCCTCCACTTT
CDR3aa: CASSFRGNSPLHF

abundance: .
v_gene: TRBV7-6
d_gene: TRBD1
j_gene: TRBJ1-3
CDR3nt: TGTGCCAGCAGCTTAGCACTGACAGGGGTTCTATCTGGAAACACCATATATTTT
CDR3aa: CASSLALTGVLSGNTIYF

abundance: .
v_gene: TRBV25-1
d_gene: TRBD2
j_gene: TRBJ2-1
CDR3nt: TGTGCCAGCAGTGAAGTTGGTGCTAGCGGGGGCAACAATGAGCAGTTCTTC
CDR3aa: CASSEVGASGGNNEQFF

abundance: .
v_gene: TRBV10-2
d_gene: TRBD1
j_gene: TRBJ1-5
CDR3nt: TGCGCCAGCAGGGACAGGGGGCAGAATCAGCCCCAGCATTTT
CDR3aa: CASRDRGQNQPQHF

abundance: .
v_gene: TRBV7-8
d_gene: .
j_gene: TRBJ2-7
CDR3nt: TGTGCCAGCAGCGCCTGGCCTGGTAGCTCCTACGAGCAGTACTTC
CDR3aa: CASSAWPGSSYEQYF

abundance: few
v_gene: TRBV30
d_gene: TRBD1
j_gene: TRBJ1-2
CDR3nt: TGTGCCTGGAACAGGGGCGATGGCTATGGCTACACCTTC
CDR3aa: CAWNRGDGYGYTF

abundance: .
v_gene: TRBV5-4
d_gene: .
j_gene: TRBJ2-7
CDR3nt: TGTGCCAGCAGCTTGGGAAGCAGCGGTTATACCTTAGGGGAGCAGTACTTC
CDR3aa: CASSLGSSGYTLGEQYF

abundance: .
v_gene: TRBV6-1
d_gene: .
j_gene: TRBJ1-1
CDR3nt: TGTGCCAGCAGTCCCAGGGACGGTTTGAACACTGAAGCTTTCTTT
CDR3aa: CASSPRDGLNTEAFF

abundance: .
v_gene: TRBV7-2
d_gene: .
j_gene: TRBJ2-3
CDR3nt: TGTGCCAGCAGCCCCCGTGGGGATGGTACAGATACGCAGTATTTT
CDR3aa: CASSPRGDGTDTQYF